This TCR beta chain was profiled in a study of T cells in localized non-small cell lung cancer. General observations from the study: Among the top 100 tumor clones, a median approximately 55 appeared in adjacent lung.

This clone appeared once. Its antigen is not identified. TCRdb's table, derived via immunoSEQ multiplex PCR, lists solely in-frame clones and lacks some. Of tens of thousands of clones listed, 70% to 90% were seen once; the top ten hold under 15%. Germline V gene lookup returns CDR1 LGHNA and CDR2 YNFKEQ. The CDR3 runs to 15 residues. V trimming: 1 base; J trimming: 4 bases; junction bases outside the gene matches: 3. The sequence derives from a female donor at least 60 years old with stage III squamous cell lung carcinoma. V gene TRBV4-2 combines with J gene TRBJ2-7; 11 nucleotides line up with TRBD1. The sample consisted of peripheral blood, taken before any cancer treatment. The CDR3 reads CASSQAGQGAYEQYF. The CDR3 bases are TGTGCCAGCAGCCAAGCCGGACAGGGGGCGTACGAGCAGTACTTC.